A single sample gave rise to the 3 T cell receptor beta chains below, sequenced in a study of blood T cell repertoires in COVID-19. The assay was immunoSEQ multiplex PCR, and TCRdb's table has in-frame clones only and misses some. The table records roughly 53,000 clones, just under 85% of them present only once. The sample taken for sequencing was peripheral blood. These receptors came from a human donor in a cohort sampled during active COVID-19.

This sequence joins TRBV25-1 and TRBJ1-1; D is perhaps TRBD1 (5 bases). Germline lookup yields CDR1 MGHDK and CDR2 SYGVNS. The CDR3 totals 14 residues. V was shortened by 2 bases and J by 6 bases, with 13 bases between the two germline ends. Written as DNA, the CDR3 is TGTGCCAGCAGTGAAAGCGGGGCTTCGGCTGAAGCTTTCTTT. Amino acids: CASSESGASAEAFF.

The chain employs TRBV7-2 and TRBJ1-2; the D is unclear. Trimming stripped 0 bases from V and 6 bases from J, with 14 bases between. The CDR3 runs to 15 residues. Germline V gene lookup returns CDR1 SGHTA and CDR2 FQGNSA. CDR3 nucleotides: TGTGCCAGCAGCTTAGCGGGGAGAGGGTCGGATGGCTACACCTTC. This translates into CASSLAGRGSDGYTF.

V usage is TRBV4-2 and J usage is TRBJ1-5; the D is unclear. The germline V and J ends were trimmed by 0 bases and 2 bases, with 8 bases remaining between them. Germline lookup yields CDR1 LGHNA and CDR2 YNFKEQ. This CDR3 has 15 residues. The CDR3 loop is CASSQEKGGNQPQHF. The CDR3 DNA sequence: TGTGCCAGCAGCCAAGAGAAGGGAGGCAATCAGCCCCAGCATTTT.